The 3 T cell receptor beta chains listed next were all sequenced from one sample in a study of CD8 T cells in Susac syndrome. Reverse transcription of roughly 0.5 to 1 ug RNA was performed with random hexamers. TCRdb called the immunoSEQ multiplex PCR reads again in MiXCR, with one record for every CDR3 protein. The sample has 70,000 or so distinct CDR3 sequences, approximately 95% seen once. The sequenced sample was CD8+ T cells from PBMCs. The receptors here all came from a human donor in good health.

This rearrangement joins TRBV9 to TRBJ1-3, with D possibly matching TRBD1 (6 bases). The CDR3 has 15 amino acids. V dropped 0 bases and J dropped 0 bases, with 7 bases sitting between them. Germline V gene lookup returns CDR1 SGDLS and CDR2 YYNGEE. The CDR3 coding sequence is TGTGCCAGCAGCGTAGAGGACAGCTCTGGAAACACCATATATTTT. This gives the protein CASSVEDSSGNTIYF. The whole variable domain, remainder taken from reference TRBV9 and TRBJ1-3, is DSGVTQTPKHLITATGQRVTLRCSPRSGDLSVYWYQQSLDQGLQFLIQYYNGEERAKGNILERFSAQQFPDLHSELNLSSLELGDSALYFCASSVEDSSGNTIYFGEGSWLTVV.

The chain couples TRBV7-9 to TRBJ2-7, with D perhaps matching TRBD2 (5 bases). The V gene's germline CDR1 is SEHNR and CDR2 FQNEAQ (reference sequence). The CDR3 is 12 amino acids. Trimming removed 2 bases at V and 4 bases at J, with 6 bases between. CDR3: CASSLRGYEQYV. DNA of the CDR3: TGTGCCAGCAGCTTACGAGGGTACGAGCAGTACGTC.

The CDR3 loop reads CASSRTVQETQYF. The CDR3, as DNA: TGTGCCAGTAGTCGGACAGTTCAAGAGACCCAGTACTTC. The V call is TRBV19, the J call TRBJ2-5; the D gene is possibly TRBD1 (6 bases). This CDR3 comprises 13 residues. CDR1 LNHDA and CDR2 SQIVND come from the germline V gene (reference sequence). The ends were cut back, 5 bases at V and 2 bases at J, with 9 bases in the middle.